This T cell receptor beta chain was recorded in a study of metastatic and nonmetastatic thyroid tumors. Study at large: Patients with malignant and benign thyroid disease provided blood and tumor or nodule tissue, whose repertoires were compared.

The authors' processing: A papillary thyroid cancer distant-metastasis classifier was built from CDR3 differences across clinicopathological groups. Through MiXCR, TCRdb re-clonotyped the PCR reads. These V and J calls originate from TCRdb's pipeline instead of the authors' own analysis. The sample records more than 9,000 clones, about 26% being singletons. Germline-derived CDR1 and CDR2 are SGHTA and FQGNSA. The CDR3 spans 16 residues. The junction had 6 bases not matched to a gene; V was cut back by 5 bases and J by 0 bases. This clone was picked up many times. As yet, its antigen is unknown. Findings and limits, study-wide: Reportedly, malignant thyroid tumors had significantly higher TCR beta diversity than benign nodules, in blood and tumor.

Patients underwent thyroid surgery, and none had received any treatment before it. Sequenced: tumor tissue. The gene calls are TRBV7-2 and TRBJ2-1, with 8 bases aligning to TRBD2. This TCR derives from a male donor with papillary thyroid cancer or a benign thyroid nodule (not recorded which). Some clones in this sample may be carry-over from other donors' samples. CDR3 residues: CASSIFGTSSYNEQFF. The CDR3 bases are TGTGCCAGCAGCATCTTCGGGACTAGCTCCTACAATGAGCAGTTCTTC.